This TCR beta chain was retrieved from a study of human T cells and chemical hapten exposure. Study-wide background: Patients, chiefly female, had alopecia areata, totalis or universalis.

This clonotype was seen a few times. The CDR3 has 13 residues. CDR1 SEHNR and CDR2 FQNEAQ come from the germline V gene (reference sequence). V was trimmed by 4 bases and J by 9 bases, leaving 13 bases between them. Time point reported: pre-sensitization, week 0. The treatment: therapeutic diphenylcyclopropenone sensitization with weekly scalp DPC. In TCRdb, the RACE reads were re-called with MiXCR into one record per CDR3 protein. The sample lists roughly 100,000 distinct CDR3 sequences, 9% to 15% occurring once. The sequenced sample was whole blood, obtained in connection with sensitization to the hapten diphenylcyclopropenone (DPC). This clonotype was sampled from a woman aged 50 to 60 with alopecia areata. Some clones in this sample may be carry-over from other donors' samples. The chain links TRBV7-9 to TRBJ1-3; D is uncertain. The CDR3 spells CASSSYLKSTIYF. The CDR3 nucleotides read TGTGCCAGCAGCTCATATCTAAAGAGCACCATATATTTT. Drawing the rest from reference TRBV7-9 and TRBJ1-3, the complete variable domain is DTGVSQNPRHKITKRGQNVTFRCDPISEHNRLYWYRQTLGQGPEFLTYFQNEAQLEKSRLLSDRFSAERPKGSFSTLEIQRTEQGDSAMYLCASSSYLKSTIYFGEGSWLTVV.